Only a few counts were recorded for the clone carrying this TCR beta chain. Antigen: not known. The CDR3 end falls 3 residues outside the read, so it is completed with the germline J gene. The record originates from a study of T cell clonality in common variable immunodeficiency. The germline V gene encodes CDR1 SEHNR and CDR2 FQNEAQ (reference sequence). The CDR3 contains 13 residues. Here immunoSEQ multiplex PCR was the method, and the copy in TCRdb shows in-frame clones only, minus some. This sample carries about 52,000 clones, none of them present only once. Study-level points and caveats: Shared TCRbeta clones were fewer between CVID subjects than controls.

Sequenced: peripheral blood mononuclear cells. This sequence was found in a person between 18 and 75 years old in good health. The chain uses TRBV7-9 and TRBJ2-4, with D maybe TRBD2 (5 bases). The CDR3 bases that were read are TGTGCCAGCAGCGATGGACTCATCTATGGT. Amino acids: CASSDGLIYG. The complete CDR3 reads CASSDGLIYGQYF. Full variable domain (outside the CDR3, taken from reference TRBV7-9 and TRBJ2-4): DTGVSQNPRHKITKRGQNVTFRCDPISEHNRLYWYRQTLGQGPEFLTYFQNEAQLEKSRLLSDRFSAERPKGSFSTLEIQRTEQGDSAMYLCASSDGLIYGQYFGAGTRLSVL.